Listed here are 19 T cell receptor beta chains from one sample, sequenced in a study of T cell responses to AZD1222 COVID-19 vaccine. Here immunoSEQ multiplex PCR was the method, and the copy in TCRdb shows in-frame clones only, minus some. The repertoire consists of around 78,000 clones, with roughly 91% occurring once and the leading ten covering more than 20%. Specimen: peripheral blood, collected on day 0 of AZD1222 vaccination. Every receptor here comes from an adult in good health.

The rearrangement links TRBV19 to TRBJ1-5; 11 nucleotides align to TRBD1. The V segment lost 6 bases and the J segment 3 bases; nucleotides outside the gene matches: 7. Looked up from germline, CDR1 is LNHDA and CDR2 is SQIVND (reference sequence). CDR3 length: 16 residues. CDR3 region: CASSNRDRGSNQPQHF. CDR3 in DNA: TGTGCCAGTAGCAACCGGGACAGGGGGTCCAATCAGCCCCAGCATTTT.

The chain has TRBV2 and TRBJ2-7; D perhaps matches TRBD2 (5 bases). This CDR3 comprises 13 residues. Trimming stripped 8 bases from V and 7 bases from J, with 18 bases between. CDR1 is SNHLY and CDR2 is FYNNEI in the germline V gene. The CDR3: CASSLLPGYEQYF. CDR3 sequence (DNA): TGTGCCAGCTCCCTGCTTCCGGGGTATGAGCAGTACTTC.

The V call is TRBV10-2, the J call TRBJ2-3; D assignment may be TRBD1 or TRBD2 (5 bases each). This CDR3 is built from 17 residues. V lost 6 bases to trimming and J lost 1 base, with 20 bases between them. CDR1 is WSHSY and CDR2 is SAAADI in the germline V gene. The chain's CDR3 is CASRESDRDRGTDTQYF. CDR3 DNA sequence: TGCGCCAGCAGGGAATCTGACCGGGACCGGGGCACAGATACGCAGTATTTT.

The chain carries TRBV6-5 and TRBJ1-6; D is perhaps TRBD1 (5 bases). There are 14 residues in the CDR3. Germline CDR1 is MNHEY and CDR2 is SVGAGI. V gave up 11 bases and J gave up 6 bases, with 17 bases separating them. The CDR3 is CACSWGGSNSPLHF. The CDR3 nucleotides read TGTGCCTGTTCGTGGGGGGGAAGTAATTCACCCCTCCACTTT.

The V gene is TRBV7-9, the J gene TRBJ1-4, with D unclear. The CDR3 spans 15 residues. Germline loops: CDR1 SEHNR, CDR2 FQNEAQ (reference sequence). V lost 0 bases, J lost 3 bases, and 8 bases lay in between. The CDR3 region has the DNA TGTGCCAGCAGCTTAGCGCCGGGTGCTAATGAAAAACTGTTTTTT. This encodes CASSLAPGANEKLFF.

The gene calls are TRBV5-1 and TRBJ1-4; possible D gene TRBD1, 5 bases. Between the trimmed V and J ends, which lost 0 bases and 3 bases, there was a span of 12 bases. Germline V gives CDR1 SGHRS, CDR2 YFSETQ. CDR3 length equals 16 residues. This chain's CDR3 is CASSLGEGAPNEKLFF. The CDR3 DNA reads TGCGCCAGCAGCTTGGGCGAAGGGGCCCCTAATGAAAAACTGTTTTTT.

The rearrangement links TRBV7-6 to TRBJ1-2; D is unclear. Looked up from germline, CDR1 is SGHVS and CDR2 is FNYEAQ. V lost 5 bases and J lost 0, with 16 bases in between. This CDR3 comprises 16 residues. The CDR3 DNA is TGTGCCAGCAGCAACTACAGAGATAAAGCTAACTATGGCTACACCTTC. It specifies CASSNYRDKANYGYTF.

The chain joins TRBV18 to TRBJ1-3, with no clear D. This CDR3 is built from 15 residues. Trimming removed 3 bases at V and 4 bases at J, with 13 bases between. Germline-derived CDR1 and CDR2 are KGHSH and LQKENI. The CDR3 is CASSPVTSNGNTIYF. The CDR3 nucleotides read TGTGCCAGCTCACCCGTGACAAGTAACGGAAACACCATATATTTT.

The gene calls are TRBV28 and TRBJ2-1; weak D call: TRBD1 (6 bases). CDR3 size: 12 residues. CDR1 and CDR2 from the germline V gene are MDHEN and SYDVKM. Trimming cost V 2 bases and J 15 bases, with 14 bases left between them. The CDR3 DNA is TGTGCCAGCAGTTTAGTCGAGGGGGTCTGGTTCTTC. Residues: CASSLVEGVWFF.

The chain combines TRBV6-1 with TRBJ2-7; no definite D call. V was cut by 1 base and J by 2 bases, with 6 bases left in between. This CDR3 has 13 residues. CDR1 is MNHNS and CDR2 is SASEGT in the germline V gene. This chain's CDR3 is CASSEGTPYEQYF. CDR3 nucleotide sequence: TGTGCCAGCAGTGAAGGGACCCCCTACGAGCAGTACTTC.

This chain connects TRBV5-6 to TRBJ1-1; perhaps TRBD1 as D (5 bases). CDR1 and CDR2 from the germline V gene are SGHDT and YYEEEE. The CDR3 runs 16 residues. The ends were cut back, 3 bases at V and 3 bases at J, with 18 bases in the middle. The CDR3: CASSSRARAGDTEAFF. As DNA, the CDR3 is TGTGCCAGCAGCTCGCGCGCAAGGGCGGGGGACACTGAAGCTTTCTTT. Full variable domain (rest looked up from reference TRBV5-6 and TRBJ1-1): DAGVTQSPTHLIKTRGQQVTLRCSPKSGHDTVSWYQQALGQGPQFIFQYYEEEERQRGNFPDRFSGHQFPNYSSELNVNALLLGDSALYLCASSSRARAGDTEAFFGQGTRLTVV.

The J gene is TRBJ1-1, the V gene TRBV6-5; D gene unclear. This CDR3 comprises 12 residues. The V end lost 0 bases, the J end lost 7 bases, and 6 bases lay between the germline ends. Germline CDR1 and CDR2: MNHEY and SVGAGI. CDR3 bases: TGTGCCAGCAGTTACTCGAACGGTGAAGCTTTCTTT. Protein sequence: CASSYSNGEAFF.

The V and J genes are TRBV2 and TRBJ1-5; D gene unclear. Per the germline V gene, CDR1 is SNHLY and CDR2 is FYNNEI. V was clipped by 6 bases and J by 3 bases, with 12 bases between them. This CDR3 region has 14 residues. The CDR3 region has the DNA TGTGCCAGCAGCGAGCGGGTAACCAATCAGCCCCAGCATTTT. Translation gives CASSERVTNQPQHF.

This sequence joins TRBV30 and TRBJ1-2; no definite D call. This CDR3 spans 10 amino acids. Germline CDR1 is GTSNPN and CDR2 is SVGIG (reference sequence). Trimming shortened V by 5 bases and J by 5 bases, and 6 bases separated the two germline ends. This CDR3 reads CAWGEYGYTF. As DNA, the CDR3 is TGTGCCTGGGGGGAATATGGCTACACCTTC.

The chain is built from TRBV13 and TRBJ2-7; the D gene could be TRBD1 or TRBD2 (5 bases each). The CDR3 has 15 amino acids. V was shortened by 2 bases and J by 2 bases, with 13 bases between the two germline ends. Germline CDR1 is PRHDT and CDR2 is FYEKMQ (reference sequence). CDR3 amino acids: CASSLRGLGAYEQYF. In nucleotides, the CDR3 is TGTGCCAGCAGCTTAAGAGGGCTGGGGGCCTACGAGCAGTACTTC.

The V and J genes are TRBV7-2 and TRBJ2-1, with 7 bases lining up with TRBD1. CDR1 and CDR2 (germline): SGHTA, FQGNSA. V gave up 5 bases and J gave up 0 bases; unmatched junction bases: 4. The CDR3 consists of 15 residues. As DNA, the CDR3 is TGTGCCAGCAGCAGACGGACAGGCTCCTACAATGAGCAGTTCTTC. Amino acid sequence: CASSRRTGSYNEQFF.

This clone was seen a single time. The V and J genes are TRBV5-8 and TRBJ2-4; the D gene is possibly TRBD1 (6 bases). CDR1 and CDR2 from the germline V gene are SGHTS and YDEGEE. This CDR3 has 15 amino acids. V lost 4 bases to trimming and J lost 0 bases, with 11 bases between them. For the CDR3, the DNA is TGTGCCAGCAGCCCCGGACAGCTAGCCAAAAACATTCAGTACTTC. Residues: CASSPGQLAKNIQYF.

The genes are TRBV14 and TRBJ2-7; 10 nucleotides line up with TRBD2. From germline, CDR1 is SGHDN and CDR2 FVKESK. There are 18 residues in the CDR3. Germline trimming cut 2 bases from V and 5 bases from J; bases unmatched to any gene: 15. CDR3 in DNA: TGTGCCAGCAGCCAACGAACTCGAGCGGGGGGGTTTCGGGACGAGCAGTACTTC. Protein: CASSQRTRAGGFRDEQYF.

This chain links TRBV5-1 with TRBJ2-5, with TRBD2 as a possible D gene (5 bases). Trimming removed 1 base at V and 2 bases at J, with 15 bases between. Germline lookup yields CDR1 SGHRS and CDR2 YFSETQ. The CDR3 sequence is 16 residues long. The DNA for the CDR3 is TGCGCCAGCAGCTTGTCACCCGGGGAGCATCAAGAGACCCAGTACTTC. It is translated as CASSLSPGEHQETQYF.